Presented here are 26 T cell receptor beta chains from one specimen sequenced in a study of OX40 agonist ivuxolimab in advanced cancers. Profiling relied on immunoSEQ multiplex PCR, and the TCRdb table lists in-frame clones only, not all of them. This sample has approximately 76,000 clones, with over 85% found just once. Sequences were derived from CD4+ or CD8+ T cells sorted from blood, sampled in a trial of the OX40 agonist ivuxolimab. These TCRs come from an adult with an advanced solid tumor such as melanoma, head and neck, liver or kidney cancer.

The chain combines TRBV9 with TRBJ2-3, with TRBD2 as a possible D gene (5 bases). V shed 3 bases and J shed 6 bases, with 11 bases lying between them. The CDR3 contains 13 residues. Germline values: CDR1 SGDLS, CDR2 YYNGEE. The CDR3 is CASSARGSDTQYF. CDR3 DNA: TGTGCCAGCAGCGCCCGCGGGTCGGATACGCAGTATTTT.

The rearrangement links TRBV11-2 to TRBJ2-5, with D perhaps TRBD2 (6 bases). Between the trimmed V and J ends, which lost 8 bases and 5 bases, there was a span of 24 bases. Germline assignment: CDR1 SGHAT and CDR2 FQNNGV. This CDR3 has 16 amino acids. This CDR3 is CASHSVGGAWGETQYF. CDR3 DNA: TGTGCCAGCCATTCCGTCGGGGGAGCGTGGGGGGAGACCCAGTACTTC.

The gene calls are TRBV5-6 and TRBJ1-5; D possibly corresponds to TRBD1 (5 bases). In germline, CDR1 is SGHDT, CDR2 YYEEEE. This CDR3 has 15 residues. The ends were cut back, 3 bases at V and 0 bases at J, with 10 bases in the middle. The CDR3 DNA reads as TGTGCCAGCAGCTCGCGGGGGGATAGCAATCAGCCCCAGCATTTT. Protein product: CASSSRGDSNQPQHF.

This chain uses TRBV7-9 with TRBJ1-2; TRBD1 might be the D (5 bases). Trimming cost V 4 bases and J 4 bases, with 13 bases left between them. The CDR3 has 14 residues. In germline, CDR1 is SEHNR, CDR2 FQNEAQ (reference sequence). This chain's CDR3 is CASSSYGALYGYTF. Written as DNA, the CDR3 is TGTGCCAGCAGCTCATACGGGGCGCTCTATGGCTACACCTTC.

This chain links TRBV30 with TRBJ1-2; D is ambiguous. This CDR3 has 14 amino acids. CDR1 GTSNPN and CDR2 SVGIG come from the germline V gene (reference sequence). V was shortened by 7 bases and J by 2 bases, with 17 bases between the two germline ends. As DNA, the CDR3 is TGTGCCTTCCCATCCGTCACAGAGAACTATGGCTACACCTTC. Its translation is CAFPSVTENYGYTF.

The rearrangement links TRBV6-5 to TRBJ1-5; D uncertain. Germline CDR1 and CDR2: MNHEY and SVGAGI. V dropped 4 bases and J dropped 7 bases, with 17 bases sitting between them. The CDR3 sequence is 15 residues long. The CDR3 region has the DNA TGTGCCAGCAGTTCCCCGGGCCCCGGACTCCAGCCCCAGCATTTT. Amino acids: CASSSPGPGLQPQHF.

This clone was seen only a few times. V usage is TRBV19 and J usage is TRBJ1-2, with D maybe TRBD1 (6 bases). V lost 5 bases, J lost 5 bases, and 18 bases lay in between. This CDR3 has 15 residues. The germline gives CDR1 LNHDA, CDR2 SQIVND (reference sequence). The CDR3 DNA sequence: TGTGCCAGTAGTCCCAGGTTGTCAGGGGCGTATGGCTACACCTTC. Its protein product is CASSPRLSGAYGYTF.

DNA for the CDR3: TGTGCCAGCAGCCCGGGGGGCCCCCTGGGCTCCTACGAGCAGTACTTC. Its translation is CASSPGGPLGSYEQYF. The chain recombines TRBV9 with TRBJ2-5; D may be TRBD2 (7 bases). The end of the DNA is better explained by TRBJ2-7, so the J call may be wrong. In germline, CDR1 is SGDLS, CDR2 YYNGEE. CDR3 size: 16 residues.

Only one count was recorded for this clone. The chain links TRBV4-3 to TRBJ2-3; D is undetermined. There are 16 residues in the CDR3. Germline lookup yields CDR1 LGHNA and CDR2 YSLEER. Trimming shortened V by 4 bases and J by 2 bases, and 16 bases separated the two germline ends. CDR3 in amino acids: CASSPQRTAFTDTQYF. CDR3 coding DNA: TGCGCCAGCAGCCCCCAGAGGACGGCTTTCACAGATACGCAGTATTTT.

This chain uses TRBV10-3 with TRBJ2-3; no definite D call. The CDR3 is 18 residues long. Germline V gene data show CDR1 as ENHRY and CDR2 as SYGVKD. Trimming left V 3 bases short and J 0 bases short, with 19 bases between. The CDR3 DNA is TGTGCCATCAGTGAAAGTACCAACCGACAAACTAGCACAGATACGCAGTATTTT. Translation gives CAISESTNRQTSTDTQYF.

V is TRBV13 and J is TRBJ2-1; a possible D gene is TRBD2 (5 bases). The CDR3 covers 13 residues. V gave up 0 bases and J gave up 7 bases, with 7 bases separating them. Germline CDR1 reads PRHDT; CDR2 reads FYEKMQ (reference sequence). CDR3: CASSLGRENEQFF. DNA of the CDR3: TGTGCCAGCAGCTTAGGCCGGGAAAATGAGCAGTTCTTC.

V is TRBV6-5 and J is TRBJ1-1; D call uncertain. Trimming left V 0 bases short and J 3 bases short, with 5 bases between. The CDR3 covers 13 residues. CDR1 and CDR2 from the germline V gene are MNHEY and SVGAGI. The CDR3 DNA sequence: TGTGCCAGCAGTTACTCCGACTACACTGAAGCTTTCTTT. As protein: CASSYSDYTEAFF.

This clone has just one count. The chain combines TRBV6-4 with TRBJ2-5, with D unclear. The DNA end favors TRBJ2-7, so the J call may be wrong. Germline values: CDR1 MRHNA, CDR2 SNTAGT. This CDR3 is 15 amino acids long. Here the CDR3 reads CASSDHGKLRYEQYF. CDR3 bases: TGTGCCAGCAGTGACCACGGCAAACTTCGCTACGAGCAGTACTTC.

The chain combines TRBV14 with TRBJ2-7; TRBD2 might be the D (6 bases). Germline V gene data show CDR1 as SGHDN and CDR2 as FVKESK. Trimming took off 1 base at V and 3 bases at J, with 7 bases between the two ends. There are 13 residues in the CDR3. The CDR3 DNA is TGTGCCAGCAGCCAAGGACTAGGCTACGAGCAGTACTTC. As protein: CASSQGLGYEQYF.

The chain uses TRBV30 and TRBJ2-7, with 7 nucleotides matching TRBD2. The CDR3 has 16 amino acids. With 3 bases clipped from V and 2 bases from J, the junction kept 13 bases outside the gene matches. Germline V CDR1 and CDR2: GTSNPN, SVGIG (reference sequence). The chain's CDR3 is CAWSLLRGRAPYEQYF. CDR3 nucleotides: TGTGCCTGGAGCCTCTTGCGTGGGAGGGCCCCCTACGAGCAGTACTTC.

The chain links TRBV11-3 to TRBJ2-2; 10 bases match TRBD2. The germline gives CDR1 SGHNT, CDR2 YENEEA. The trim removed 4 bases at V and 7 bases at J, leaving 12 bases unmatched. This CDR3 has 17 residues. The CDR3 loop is CASSSRLSGRAVGELFF. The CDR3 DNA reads TGTGCCAGCAGCTCCCGACTAAGCGGGAGGGCCGTCGGGGAGCTGTTTTTT.

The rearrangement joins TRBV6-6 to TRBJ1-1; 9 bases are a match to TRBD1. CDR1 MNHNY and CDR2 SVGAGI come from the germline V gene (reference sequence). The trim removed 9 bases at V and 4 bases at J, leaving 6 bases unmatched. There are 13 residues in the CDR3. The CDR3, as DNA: TGTGCCAGTTGGACAGGGGAGGTCACTGAAGCTTTCTTT. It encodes CASWTGEVTEAFF.

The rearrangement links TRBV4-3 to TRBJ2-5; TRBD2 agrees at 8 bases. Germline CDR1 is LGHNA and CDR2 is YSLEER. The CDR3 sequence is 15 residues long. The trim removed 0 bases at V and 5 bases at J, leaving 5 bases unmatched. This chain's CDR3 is CASSQERLARETQYF. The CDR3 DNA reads TGCGCCAGCAGCCAAGAGCGACTAGCGAGGGAGACCCAGTACTTC.

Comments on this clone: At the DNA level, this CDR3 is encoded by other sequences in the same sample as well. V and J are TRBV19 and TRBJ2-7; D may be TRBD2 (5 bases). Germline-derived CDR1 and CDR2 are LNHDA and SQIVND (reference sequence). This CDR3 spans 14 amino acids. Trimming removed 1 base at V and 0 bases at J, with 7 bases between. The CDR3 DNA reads TGTGCCAGTAGTATAGGGACTGGCTCCTACGAGCAGTACTTC. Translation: CASSIGTGSYEQYF. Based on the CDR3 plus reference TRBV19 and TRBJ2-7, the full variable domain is DGGITQSPKYLFRKEGQNVTLSCEQNLNHDAMYWYRQDPGQGLRLIYYSQIVNDFQKGDIAEGYSVSREKKESFPLTVTSAQKNPTAFYLCASSIGTGSYEQYFGPGTRLTVT.

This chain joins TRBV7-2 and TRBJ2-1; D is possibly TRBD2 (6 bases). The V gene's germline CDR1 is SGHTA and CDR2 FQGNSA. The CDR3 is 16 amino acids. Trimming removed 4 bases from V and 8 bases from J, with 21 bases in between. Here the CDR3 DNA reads TGTGCCAGCAGCTCAAAGCCCCTCGGCGGGATCCATGAGCAGTTCTTC. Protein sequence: CASSSKPLGGIHEQFF.

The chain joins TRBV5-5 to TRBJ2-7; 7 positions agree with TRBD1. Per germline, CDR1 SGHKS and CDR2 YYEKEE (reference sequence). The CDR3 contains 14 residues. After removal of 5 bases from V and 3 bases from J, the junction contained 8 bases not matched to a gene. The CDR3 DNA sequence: TGTGCCAGCAGTCTGGACAGGATTGGCTACGAGCAGTACTTC. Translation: CASSLDRIGYEQYF.

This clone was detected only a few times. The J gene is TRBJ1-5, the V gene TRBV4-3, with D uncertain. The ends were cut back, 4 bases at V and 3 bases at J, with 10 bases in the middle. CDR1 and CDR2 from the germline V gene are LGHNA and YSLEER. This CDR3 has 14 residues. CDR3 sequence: CASSPGPTNQPQHF. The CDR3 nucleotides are TGCGCCAGCAGCCCCGGACCTACCAATCAGCCCCAGCATTTT.

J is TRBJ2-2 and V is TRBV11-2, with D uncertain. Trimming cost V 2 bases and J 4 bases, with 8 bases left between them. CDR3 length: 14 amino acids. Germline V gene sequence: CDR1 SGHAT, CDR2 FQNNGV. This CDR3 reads CASSLRVSTGELFF. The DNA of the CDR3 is TGTGCCAGCAGCTTAAGGGTTAGCACCGGGGAGCTGTTTTTT.

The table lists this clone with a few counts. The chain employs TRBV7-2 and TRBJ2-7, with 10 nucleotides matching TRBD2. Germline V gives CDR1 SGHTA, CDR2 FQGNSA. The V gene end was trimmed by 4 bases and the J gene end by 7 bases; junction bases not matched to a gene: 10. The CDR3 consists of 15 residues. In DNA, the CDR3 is TGTGCCAGCAGCTACACCGTGACTAGCGGGCCGGAGCAGTACTTC. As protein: CASSYTVTSGPEQYF.

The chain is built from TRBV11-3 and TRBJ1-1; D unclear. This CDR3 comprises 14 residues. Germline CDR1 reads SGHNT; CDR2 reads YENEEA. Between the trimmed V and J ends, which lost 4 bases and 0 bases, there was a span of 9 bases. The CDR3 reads CASSSRWLNTEAFF. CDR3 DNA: TGTGCCAGCAGCTCGAGATGGTTGAACACTGAAGCTTTCTTT.

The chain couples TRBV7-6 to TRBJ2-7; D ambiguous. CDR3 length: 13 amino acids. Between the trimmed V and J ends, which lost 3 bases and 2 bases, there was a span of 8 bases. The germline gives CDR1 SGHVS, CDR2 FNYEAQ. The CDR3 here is CASSFGRAYEQYF. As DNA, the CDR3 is TGTGCCAGCAGCTTCGGACGGGCCTACGAGCAGTACTTC.